These 20 T cell receptor beta chains were sequenced from one sample in a study of blood T cell repertoires in COVID-19. Only in-frame clones appear in the TCRdb table, and some are missing; sequencing was by immunoSEQ multiplex PCR. The repertoire consists of about 46,000 clones, with roughly 88% occurring once and the leading ten covering around 14%. Sequencing used peripheral blood. The receptors come from a human donor in a cohort sampled during active COVID-19. The donor label of this sample is uncertain.

V is TRBV4-1 and J is TRBJ2-1, with 8 bases lining up with TRBD2. Germline V CDR1 and CDR2: MGHRA, YSYEKL. CDR3 length: 16 residues. J lost 9 bases, V lost 3 bases, and 13 bases had no gene match. This chain's CDR3 is CASSQLRPGGSSEQFF. CDR3 bases: TGCGCCAGCAGCCAGCTCAGGCCGGGGGGGTCCTCTGAGCAGTTCTTC.

The V call is TRBV7-8, the J call TRBJ2-7, with D maybe TRBD2 (6 bases). Germline CDR1 and CDR2: SGHVS and FQNEAQ. V was cut by 1 base and J by 2 bases, with 12 bases left in between. There are 15 residues in the CDR3. In DNA, the CDR3 is TGTGCCAGCAGCTTAGTCCCAGGGAGGACCTACGAGCAGTACTTC. It translates to CASSLVPGRTYEQYF.

In this sample, this clone turned up once. CDR3 nucleotides: TGTGCCAGCAGCTTACACGGGAACAATAATTCACCCCTCCACTTT. Protein sequence: CASSLHGNNNSPLHF. The chain is built from TRBV7-3 and TRBJ1-6; D is ambiguous. Trimming cost V 2 bases and J 5 bases, with 10 bases left between them. The germline gives CDR1 SGHTA, CDR2 FQGTGA. The CDR3 loop spans 15 amino acids.

The J gene is TRBJ2-1, the V gene TRBV19; 10 nucleotides agree with TRBD2. Germline assignment: CDR1 LNHDA and CDR2 SQIVND (reference sequence). V was pared by 3 bases and J by 9 bases, with 8 bases of the junction left unmatched. CDR3 size: 15 residues. CDR3: CASSIVAGGRGEQFF. The CDR3 region has the DNA TGTGCCAGTAGTATCGTAGCGGGGGGCAGGGGTGAGCAGTTCTTC.

This clone has just one count. J is TRBJ2-7 and V is TRBV7-9; the D gene is possibly TRBD2 (5 bases). The CDR3 spans 12 residues. V shed 5 bases and J shed 5 bases, with 10 bases lying between them. The V gene's germline CDR1 is SEHNR and CDR2 FQNEAQ (reference sequence). Here the CDR3 reads CASSPSFDEQYF. DNA for the CDR3: TGTGCCAGCAGCCCTAGCTTCGACGAGCAGTACTTC. Full variable domain (rest looked up from reference TRBV7-9 and TRBJ2-7): DTGVSQNPRHKITKRGQNVTFRCDPISEHNRLYWYRQTLGQGPEFLTYFQNEAQLEKSRLLSDRFSAERPKGSFSTLEIQRTEQGDSAMYLCASSPSFDEQYFGPGTRLTVT.

The chain uses TRBV27 and TRBJ2-3, with 11 bases fitting TRBD1. V gave up 6 bases and J gave up 3 bases; unmatched junction bases: 5. CDR3 size: 15 residues. CDR1 and CDR2 from the germline V gene are MNHEY and SMNVEV (reference sequence). CDR3 sequence: CASSSGTGGTDTQYF. CDR3 DNA: TGTGCCAGCAGCTCCGGGACAGGGGGAACAGATACGCAGTATTTT.

V and J are TRBV27 and TRBJ2-1; D ambiguous. The V end lost 2 bases, the J end lost 7 bases, and 9 bases lay between the germline ends. CDR1 is MNHEY and CDR2 is SMNVEV in the germline V gene (reference sequence). The CDR3 has 13 amino acids. The CDR3 DNA reads as TGTGCCAGCAGTTTAGGGCCCCAGAATGAGCAGTTCTTC. Translating gives CASSLGPQNEQFF.

DNA of the CDR3: TGTGCCAGCAGCTTAGATCCAGGGACCTACGAGCAGTACTTC. This sequence encodes CASSLDPGTYEQYF. J is TRBJ2-7 and V is TRBV7-2; possibly TRBD1 for D (5 bases). The CDR3 contains 14 residues. Trimming pared 1 base from V and 2 bases from J, leaving 9 bases between. Germline V gene lookup returns CDR1 SGHTA and CDR2 FQGNSA.

The chain joins TRBV2 to TRBJ1-6, with D possibly matching TRBD1 (5 bases). CDR1 and CDR2 from the germline V gene are SNHLY and FYNNEI. This CDR3 is built from 14 residues. V was pared by 8 bases and J by 5 bases, with 13 bases between. CDR3: CASVKGQNNSPLHF. As DNA, the CDR3 is TGTGCCAGCGTGAAGGGGCAGAATAATTCACCCCTCCACTTT.

This rearrangement joins TRBV7-9 to TRBJ2-2; D not resolved. V lost 0 bases and J lost 5, with 7 bases in between. The V gene's germline CDR1 is SEHNR and CDR2 FQNEAQ (reference sequence). The CDR3 consists of 14 residues. This CDR3 is CASSLASGTGELFF. CDR3 in DNA: TGTGCCAGCAGCTTAGCATCCGGGACCGGGGAGCTGTTTTTT. The full variable domain, in which reference TRBV7-9 and TRBJ2-2 provide the parts outside the CDR3, is DTGVSQNPRHKITKRGQNVTFRCDPISEHNRLYWYRQTLGQGPEFLTYFQNEAQLEKSRLLSDRFSAERPKGSFSTLEIQRTEQGDSAMYLCASSLASGTGELFFGEGSRLTVL.

The J gene is TRBJ2-5, the V gene TRBV5-1; 8 bases map to TRBD2. The V and J ends lost 4 bases and 2 bases, in that order; junction bases with no gene match: 10. This CDR3 comprises 16 residues. Germline V CDR1 and CDR2: SGHRS, YFSETQ. CDR3: CASSLMGGGSQETQYF. As DNA, the CDR3 is TGCGCCAGCAGCCTGATGGGCGGGGGGTCACAAGAGACCCAGTACTTC.

J is TRBJ1-1 and V is TRBV9; TRBD1 is a possible D gene (5 bases). The V end was cut by 0 bases, the J end by 6 bases, with 9 bases between. The CDR3 contains 13 residues. Germline V gene data show CDR1 as SGDLS and CDR2 as YYNGEE. CDR3 loop: CASSVGPGPEAFF. The CDR3 bases are TGTGCCAGCAGCGTAGGGCCAGGGCCTGAAGCTTTCTTT. The entire variable domain, with the rest obtained from reference TRBV9 and TRBJ1-1, is as follows: DSGVTQTPKHLITATGQRVTLRCSPRSGDLSVYWYQQSLDQGLQFLIQYYNGEERAKGNILERFSAQQFPDLHSELNLSSLELGDSALYFCASSVGPGPEAFFGQGTRLTVV.

CDR3 bases: TGTGCCAGCAGTTACCGGGAGAGGAACACTGAAGCTTTCTTT. Protein product: CASSYRERNTEAFF. This sequence joins TRBV6-5 and TRBJ1-1; D unresolved. This CDR3 region has 14 residues. Germline CDR1 is MNHEY and CDR2 is SVGAGI. Deletions cut 2 bases from V and 1 base from J, with 8 bases between.

V and J are TRBV5-3 and TRBJ2-5; D call uncertain. TRBV5-3 is assigned to the ORF class and has an uncertain function. V gave up 5 bases and J gave up 9 bases, with 5 bases separating them. CDR3 length: 9 residues. CDR3 nucleotide sequence: TGTGCCAGAAGTCCGGCCCAGTACTTC. Translation gives CARSPAQYF.

This clone occurred once. The V gene is TRBV10-1, the J gene TRBJ1-1; D is possibly TRBD1 (5 bases). This CDR3 comprises 12 residues. V lost 11 bases and J 0 bases, leaving 10 bases between the germline ends. Per the germline V gene, CDR1 is WNHNN and CDR2 is SYGVQD (reference sequence). Here the CDR3 reads CAGTGMNTEAFF. The CDR3 DNA reads TGCGCCGGTACAGGTATGAACACTGAAGCTTTCTTT.

This clone came up once. J is TRBJ2-7 and V is TRBV3-1 (or the pseudogene TRBV3-2), with D maybe TRBD1 (6 bases). The CDR3 loop spans 15 amino acids. Trimming stripped 4 bases from V and 7 bases from J, with 20 bases between. Germline V lookup: CDR1 LGHDT, CDR2 YNNKEL (reference sequence). The CDR3 loop reads CASSPTLGASHEQYF. CDR3 bases: TGTGCCAGCAGCCCAACACTGGGGGCGTCTCATGAGCAGTACTTC.

The chain uses TRBV5-1 and TRBJ2-3, with a tentative D call TRBD1 (5 bases). Germline V gene sequence: CDR1 SGHRS, CDR2 YFSETQ. V lost 0 bases to trimming and J lost 3 bases, with 8 bases between them. This CDR3 spans 14 amino acids. The CDR3 DNA is TGCGCCAGCAGCTTGGGGGGCGAGACAGATACGCAGTATTTT. It translates to CASSLGGETDTQYF.

The rearrangement links TRBV18 to TRBJ1-4; 8 nucleotides match TRBD1. V dropped 3 bases and J dropped 4; count of bases not matched to a gene: 7. The CDR3 contains 16 residues. The germline CDR1 and CDR2 sequences are KGHSH and LQKENI. The CDR3 DNA sequence: TGTGCCAGCTCACCCATGGCAGGGGGCGTTAATGAAAAACTGTTTTTT. Amino acids: CASSPMAGGVNEKLFF.

V gene TRBV7-9 combines with J gene TRBJ2-1, with 8 bases aligning to TRBD2. From germline, CDR1 is SEHNR and CDR2 FQNEAQ (reference sequence). The trim removed 5 bases at V and 8 bases at J, leaving 2 bases unmatched. The CDR3 extends over 12 amino acids. CDR3 region: CASSPLADEQFF. As DNA, the CDR3 is TGTGCCAGCAGCCCACTAGCGGATGAGCAGTTCTTC. The full variable domain, rest sourced from reference TRBV7-9 and TRBJ2-1, is DTGVSQNPRHKITKRGQNVTFRCDPISEHNRLYWYRQTLGQGPEFLTYFQNEAQLEKSRLLSDRFSAERPKGSFSTLEIQRTEQGDSAMYLCASSPLADEQFFGPGTRLTVL.

V is TRBV19 and J is TRBJ2-7, with a possible D match to TRBD2 (7 bases). The CDR3 loop spans 15 amino acids. CDR1 and CDR2 from the germline V gene are LNHDA and SQIVND (reference sequence). V lost 5 bases, J lost 2 bases, and 16 bases lay in between. DNA of the CDR3: TGTGCCAGTAGTGTGCCCGGGGGGACACCCTACGAGCAGTACTTC. This sequence encodes CASSVPGGTPYEQYF.